This TCR beta chain comes out of a study of identifying expanded T cells in peripheral blood. General study findings and limits: About 1.2 clones differed between technical replicates, versus about 16 and 19 over time. Clone count variance between roughly 2-week samples rose with total template count.

V was pared by 1 base and J by 6 bases, with 12 bases between. Germline V CDR1 and CDR2: PRHDT, FYEKMQ (reference sequence). CDR3 size: 14 residues. No infections or other immune events were documented during collection. Remarks on this clone: As yet, its antigen is unknown.

The protocol was immunoSEQ multiplex PCR, while the TCRdb copy is restricted to in-frame clones and leaves out a portion. The table has under 120,000 clones, more than 85% seen once; the top ten hold about 15%. This TCR was recovered from a person aged 18-70 years in good health. The sample comprised blood. The rearrangement uses TRBV13 and TRBJ1-1; D unclear. The CDR3 DNA follows: TGTGCCAGCAGCTTAGAGGGTCTGACCGCTGAAGCTTTCTTT. Residues: CASSLEGLTAEAFF.